These 30 T cell receptor beta chains were all obtained from the same sample, sequenced in a study of shared clonotypes between healthy human individuals. Using immunoSEQ multiplex PCR, the repertoire was profiled, and TCRdb retains in-frame clones only, with some absent. Here the sample spans 900,000 to 1,200,000 clones, 75% to 85% being singletons. The sequencing input was memory CD4+ T cells from PBMCs. Subset here: CD45RA-negative fraction. These receptors were taken from a man in his late teens or twenties in good health. Some clones in this sample may be carry-over from other donors' samples.

The rearrangement joins TRBV7-9 to TRBJ1-2; no firm D call. Germline V gene sequence: CDR1 SEHNR, CDR2 FQNEAQ (reference sequence). Trimming removed 5 bases from V and 8 bases from J, with 18 bases in between. This CDR3 spans 14 amino acids. The CDR3 spells CASSPRGGFIGYTF. The CDR3 coding sequence is TGTGCCAGCAGCCCCCGAGGCGGGTTTATCGGCTACACCTTC.

V gene TRBV29-1 combines with J gene TRBJ2-5, with D possibly matching TRBD1 (6 bases). Germline CDR1 reads SQVTM; CDR2 reads ANQGSEA. CDR3 size: 12 residues. The V end lost 4 bases, the J end lost 3 bases, and 9 bases lay between the germline ends. The CDR3 here is CSVGRTEETQYF. The CDR3 DNA sequence: TGCAGCGTTGGGCGGACAGAAGAGACCCAGTACTTC.

This chain connects TRBV2 to TRBJ2-7; no definite D call. The CDR3 spans 11 residues. The germline gives CDR1 SNHLY, CDR2 FYNNEI. Trimming shortened V by 3 bases and J by 11 bases, and 11 bases separated the two germline ends. The chain's CDR3 is CASSEYSREYF. As DNA, the CDR3 is TGTGCCAGCAGTGAGTACTCGAGAGAGTACTTC.

About this clone itself: A junction end diverges from the germline sequence, so it may reflect a read error. The rearrangement joins TRBV7-2 to TRBJ2-2; D is perhaps TRBD2 (6 bases). CDR3 size: 15 residues. The germline CDR1 and CDR2 sequences are SGHTA and FQGNSA. For the CDR3, the DNA is TGTGCCAGCAGCTTAGGCAGACGGGGGACCGGGGAGTTGTTTTTT. This codes for CASSLGRRGTGELFF.

The chain links TRBV5-6 to TRBJ2-2; no clear D. Between the trimmed V and J ends, which lost 5 bases and 1 base, there was a span of 9 bases. The CDR3 consists of 14 residues. Germline CDR1 SGHDT, CDR2 YYEEEE. The CDR3 DNA sequence: TGTGCCAGCAGTTTTGTACAGAACACCGGGGAGCTGTTTTTT. It translates to CASSFVQNTGELFF.

The sample holds many counts of this clone. Other DNA sequences in this specimen translate into the identical CDR3. The chain recombines TRBV7-6 with TRBJ1-5; unclear D gene. The CDR3 is 13 residues long. Between the trimmed V and J ends, which lost 5 bases and 7 bases, there was a span of 12 bases. The germline V gene has CDR1 SGHVS and CDR2 FNYEAQ. The CDR3 region has the DNA TGTGCCAGCAGCCGGGAGGCACGACAGCCCCAGCATTTT. This gives the protein CASSREARQPQHF.

V usage is TRBV7-8 and J usage is TRBJ2-7; 12 positions match TRBD1. This CDR3 is built from 15 residues. Trimming at V came to 3 bases and at J to 3 bases, leaving 3 bases not matched to a gene. The V gene's germline CDR1 is SGHVS and CDR2 FQNEAQ. CDR3 nucleotide sequence: TGTGCCAGCAGCTTGCGGGACAGGGGGCTCTACGAGCAGTACTTC. This translates into CASSLRDRGLYEQYF.

The chain joins TRBV6-1 to TRBJ2-7, with TRBD2 identical over 9 bases. V lost 6 bases, J lost 7 bases, and 10 bases stayed unmatched. The V gene's germline CDR1 is MNHNS and CDR2 SASEGT. The CDR3 sequence is 14 residues long. CDR3 in DNA: TGTGCCAGCAGGCCGGGACTAGCTGCCTGGGAGCAGTACTTC. Translated, it gives CASRPGLAAWEQYF.

The chain recombines TRBV5-1 with TRBJ1-1, with D possibly being TRBD1 (6 bases). Trimming cost V 4 bases and J 2 bases, with 15 bases left between them. There are 15 residues in the CDR3. CDR1 is SGHRS and CDR2 is YFSETQ in the germline V gene. The CDR3 protein is CASSLGQGFNTEAFF. CDR3 sequence (DNA): TGCGCCAGCAGCCTAGGTCAGGGGTTCAACACTGAAGCTTTCTTT.

Of note for this clone: Other DNA variants within this sample encode the same CDR3. The chain links TRBV28 to TRBJ2-3, with 7 nucleotides matching TRBD1. The CDR3 consists of 15 residues. Germline CDR1 is MDHEN and CDR2 is SYDVKM. V shed 5 bases and J 0 bases; nucleotides not matched to a gene: 5. CDR3 coding DNA: TGTGCCAGCAGTACCCCGGGACAGAGCACAGATACGCAGTATTTT. It codes for CASSTPGQSTDTQYF.

The rearrangement links TRBV5-1 to TRBJ1-1, with a weak D call TRBD1 (5 bases). With 0 bases removed from V and 2 bases from J, the gap between germline ends came to 8 bases. The CDR3 is made up of 14 amino acids. From germline, CDR1 is SGHRS and CDR2 YFSETQ. The CDR3 nucleotides are TGCGCCAGCAGCTTGGCAGGGTATAACACTGAAGCTTTCTTT. Translating it yields CASSLAGYNTEAFF.

The chain recombines TRBV9 with TRBJ2-5, with D uncertain. The CDR3 covers 14 residues. Trimming took off 0 bases at V and 5 bases at J, with 11 bases between the two ends. Germline assignment: CDR1 SGDLS and CDR2 YYNGEE. Here the CDR3 reads CASSVGLTLETQYF. The CDR3 nucleotides are TGTGCCAGCAGCGTAGGTCTAACTTTGGAGACCCAGTACTTC.

This chain links TRBV6-5 with TRBJ1-2, with D unclear. Trimming removed 4 bases at V and 8 bases at J, with 11 bases between. Germline CDR1 and CDR2: MNHEY and SVGAGI. CDR3 length: 12 residues. Here the CDR3 reads CASSSKLGGYTF. DNA of the CDR3: TGTGCCAGCAGTTCCAAACTTGGCGGCTACACCTTC.

On this clone: Within the sample, other DNA sequences also encode this same CDR3. CDR3 sequence: CSVEAGLTSYGYTF. The CDR3 DNA follows: TGCAGCGTTGAAGCGGGGCTAACATCCTATGGCTACACCTTC. V is TRBV29-1 and J is TRBJ1-2; tentatively, D is TRBD1 (5 bases). V was clipped by 1 base and J by 4 bases, with 13 bases between them. Germline assignment: CDR1 SQVTM and CDR2 ANQGSEA. The CDR3 covers 14 residues.

This clone was counted once. This rearrangement joins TRBV2 to TRBJ1-4; the match to TRBD1 covers 7 bases. The CDR3 covers 14 residues. Germline V gives CDR1 SNHLY, CDR2 FYNNEI. The V gene end was trimmed by 5 bases and the J gene end by 2 bases; junction bases not matched to a gene: 2. Here the CDR3 DNA reads TGTGCCAGCAGTTTACAGGGGACTAATGAAAAACTGTTTTTT. Its translation is CASSLQGTNEKLFF.

This chain joins TRBV6-1 and TRBJ2-7; D call uncertain. Trimming removed 0 bases at V and 1 base at J, with 7 bases between. Germline lookup yields CDR1 MNHNS and CDR2 SASEGT. The CDR3 has 14 residues. The CDR3 coding sequence is TGTGCCAGCAGTGAAGCTCAGGTGTCCTACGAGCAGTACTTC. Protein: CASSEAQVSYEQYF.

A remark on this clone: This sequence is one base from a far larger clone and is likely a read error. Other DNA sequences in this sample translate to the same CDR3. The chain has TRBV2 and TRBJ1-2; possibly TRBD1 for D (6 bases). Germline-derived CDR1 and CDR2 are SNHLY and FYNNEI. This CDR3 has 14 amino acids. V dropped 6 bases and J dropped 6 bases, with 17 bases sitting between them. The CDR3 reads CASREGQGSHGYTF. The CDR3 nucleotides read TGTGCCAGCAGGGAGGGGCAGGGGTCGCATGGCTACACCTTC.

This clone was counted a single time. V gene TRBV9 combines with J gene TRBJ1-1; D is uncertain. The V and J ends lost 0 bases and 10 bases respectively, with 13 bases between them. The CDR3 is 13 amino acids. CDR1 and CDR2 from the germline V gene are SGDLS and YYNGEE. The CDR3 region has the DNA TGTGCCAGCAGCGTAGGGGAGGGTGTTGGAGCTTTCTTT. The encoded protein is CASSVGEGVGAFF.

The chain employs TRBV5-8 and TRBJ2-1, with a possible D match to TRBD1 (6 bases). CDR3 length equals 13 residues. Per the germline V gene, CDR1 is SGHTS and CDR2 is YDEGEE. V was pared by 1 base and J by 12 bases, with 14 bases between. In nucleotides, the CDR3 is TGTGCCAGCAGCTTGTGGACAGCTAGAACGCAGTTCTTC. Its translation: CASSLWTARTQFF. Looking up the rest from reference TRBV5-8 and TRBJ2-1 gives the full variable domain: EAGVTQSPTHLIKTRGQQATLRCSPISGHTSVYWYQQALGLGLQFLLWYDEGEERNRGNFPPRFSGRQFPNYSSELNVNALELEDSALYLCASSLWTARTQFFGPGTRLTVL.

The CDR3 nucleotides read TGTGCCAGCAGCCCCCGCGGGGCTGGAAACACCATATATTTT. Its protein is CASSPRGAGNTIYF. The rearrangement links TRBV27 to TRBJ1-3, with D uncertain. Germline assignment: CDR1 MNHEY and CDR2 SMNVEV (reference sequence). CDR3 length: 14 amino acids. The ends were cut back, 6 bases at V and 2 bases at J, with 11 bases in the middle.

The CDR3 DNA sequence: TGTGCCAGCAGCACGGGGACCGCCGTGTCCTACGAGCAGTACTTC. Its protein product is CASSTGTAVSYEQYF. This chain joins TRBV11-2 and TRBJ2-5; D may match TRBD1 or TRBD2 (5 bases each). The better agreement between TRBJ2-7 and the DNA end casts doubt on the J call. This CDR3 spans 15 amino acids. Germline-derived CDR1 and CDR2 are SGHAT and FQNNGV.

This sequence joins TRBV28 and TRBJ2-7; unclear D gene. This CDR3 has 13 residues. Trimming took 3 bases from V and 7 from J, leaving 13 bases between them. The V gene's germline CDR1 is MDHEN and CDR2 SYDVKM. Written as DNA, the CDR3 is TGTGCCAGCAGTTTCCCCTCACTGAGGGAGCAGTACTTC. Protein: CASSFPSLREQYF.

V is TRBV6-5 and J is TRBJ2-5, with D possibly TRBD1 on 6 matching bases. The assigned J gene may be wrong: the sequence end matches TRBJ2-7 better. CDR1 MNHEY and CDR2 SVGAGI come from the germline V gene. CDR3 length equals 13 residues. This CDR3 reads CASSSPGTNEQYF. CDR3 in DNA: TGTGCCAGCAGTTCCCCCGGGACAAACGAGCAGTACTTC.

The V call is TRBV6-5, the J call TRBJ2-2; 10 positions agree with TRBD1. CDR1 MNHEY and CDR2 SVGAGI come from the germline V gene. V was clipped by 2 bases and J by 7 bases; unmatched bases: 1. This CDR3 spans 14 amino acids. The CDR3 protein is CASSYRDRGGELFF. CDR3 DNA: TGTGCCAGCAGTTACAGGGACAGGGGCGGGGAGCTGTTTTTT.

This chain joins TRBV7-3 and TRBJ1-2; perhaps TRBD1 as D (5 bases). V gave up 5 bases and J gave up 5 bases, with 9 bases separating them. CDR3 length equals 12 residues. From germline, CDR1 is SGHTA and CDR2 FQGTGA. The CDR3 spells CASSLGTYGYTF. The CDR3 nucleotides are TGTGCCAGCAGCCTAGGGACTTATGGCTACACCTTC.

The rearrangement links TRBV28 to TRBJ2-2; 8 positions match TRBD2. Trimming cost V 7 bases and J 6 bases; bases outside gene matches: 10. The germline gives CDR1 MDHEN, CDR2 SYDVKM. This CDR3 region has 15 residues. In DNA, the CDR3 is TGTGCCAGCACTTTCCGGGGACTAGGTTCCGGGGAGCTGTTTTTT. Protein product: CASTFRGLGSGELFF.

This clone was observed a single time. The same CDR3 can be traced to other DNA sequences in this sample. This chain joins TRBV28 and TRBJ1-3; D perhaps matches TRBD1 (5 bases). V was pared by 2 bases and J by 4 bases, with 12 bases between. CDR1 is MDHEN, CDR2 SYDVKM, per germline. The CDR3 is 15 amino acids. DNA of the CDR3: TGTGCCAGCAGTTTAACTGGGGCGTCGGGAAACACCATATATTTT. It specifies CASSLTGASGNTIYF.

The chain links TRBV28 to TRBJ1-2; possible D gene TRBD1, 6 bases. CDR3 length: 13 residues. Germline lookup yields CDR1 MDHEN and CDR2 SYDVKM. Trimming cost V 8 bases and J 8 bases, with 18 bases left between them. This chain's CDR3 is CASGEGTGPGYTF. The CDR3 coding sequence is TGTGCCAGCGGGGAAGGAACAGGGCCAGGCTACACCTTC.

As for this clone: This may be a read error: a much more frequent sequence differs by one nucleotide. The genes are TRBV6-1 and TRBJ1-5; TRBD1 matches at 7 bases. The CDR3 has 13 amino acids. V was clipped by 6 bases and J by 5 bases; unmatched bases: 4. Germline CDR1 MNHNS, CDR2 SASEGT. In nucleotides, the CDR3 is TGTGCCAGCAGAGACAGGGTCCATCAGCCCCAGCATTTT. This sequence encodes CASRDRVHQPQHF.

The chain employs TRBV28 and TRBJ1-5; D remains ambiguous. This CDR3 is 12 amino acids long. V was clipped by 5 bases and J by 6 bases, with 8 bases between them. Germline V gene data show CDR1 as MDHEN and CDR2 as SYDVKM. The CDR3 coding sequence is TGTGCCAGCAGTACGTCCGGTCAGCCCCAGCATTTT. Translation: CASSTSGQPQHF.